This TCR beta chain was sequenced during a study of graft-versus-host responses after intestinal transplantation. Looking at the study overall: Anti-thymocyte globulin induction preceded approximately three years of tacrolimus and steroid maintenance in all recipients. Study-wide results and caveats: Some patients had graft-donor T cell macrochimerism, and their allografts showed high graft-versus-host to host-versus-graft clonal ratios. GvH clones were identified in recipient marrow, with some first appearing in ileum or blood.

From germline, CDR1 is MDHEN and CDR2 SYDVKM. The length of the CDR3 is 14 residues. The V gene lost 5 bases and the J gene lost 0 bases, with 10 bases spanning the gap. About this clone: Its antigen remains unknown.

TCRdb keeps only in-frame clones here, not all; method: immunoSEQ multiplex PCR. The sample lists over 3,000 clones; about two thirds were seen once. Intraepithelial and lamina propria lymphocytes were freed from processed graft tissue. The TCR comes from a human patient who received an intestinal transplant, so some T cells may come from the graft donor. The sequences come from ileum tissue, collected approximately 32 months after intestinal transplantation. The chain recombines TRBV28 with TRBJ1-1; D uncertain. CDR3 protein: CASSLTVLNTEAFF. The CDR3 nucleotides read TGTGCCAGCAGTCTAACAGTATTGAACACTGAAGCTTTCTTT.